In its sample, the clone carrying this T cell receptor beta chain was seen a few times. The data were obtained in a study of blood T cell repertoires in COVID-19. Study details: Whether acute or convalescent, the COVID-19 samples came from the United States, Italy and Spain. From T cells, B-cell-depleted T cells, or PBMCs came the material, which was cDNA or gDNA.

Study processing details: The authors estimated nucleated cell counts from reference gene primer amplification. This table comes from immunoSEQ multiplex PCR, and its TCRdb copy is limited to in-frame clones, with some not included. D and trimming were read from the DNA, whereas the V and J calls and clone size are those reported in that table. The table includes around 250,000 clones, 75% to 90% detected once. With V trimmed by 6 bases and J by 6 bases, 3 bases remained unmatched. Germline V lookup: CDR1 MNHEY, CDR2 SVGAGI. There are 14 residues in the CDR3. This receptor was identified in a human donor in a cohort sampled during active COVID-19. Material: peripheral blood. V gene TRBV6-5 combines with J gene TRBJ1-5, with 12 bases that match TRBD1. CDR3 nucleotide sequence: TGTGCCAGCAGGGGGACAGGGGGCGGTCAGCCCCAGCATTTT. Residues: CASRGTGGGQPQHF.